A selection of T cell receptor beta chains follows, all from one sample in a study of identical twins. From the 5' RACE reads, TCRdb called clonotypes with MiXCR, one entry per CDR3 protein. The table has 500,000 to 550,000 distinct CDR3 sequences, more than 20% seen once; the top ten hold roughly 0.5%. The sample also formed part of further work on yellow fever vaccine responses in identical twins.

The specimen sequenced was CD4+ T cells sorted from blood. These receptor sequences come from a woman under 30 in good health. CDR3s include the opening cysteine and the closing phenylalanine or tryptophan. A D gene is named only where the DNA matches it firmly. The listing skips clone size in some rows; elsewhere it reads once, few, many or a size class.

j_call	d_call	cdr3_length	clone_size	v_call	cdr3_nt	cdr3_aa
TRBJ2-6	NA	17	few	TRBV6-5	TGTGCCAGCAGTTACTCGACGGCTAGATCTGGGGCCAACGTCCTGACTTTC	CASSYSTARSGANVLTF
TRBJ1-2	TRBD1	14	NA	TRBV7-9	TGTGCCAGCAGCTTCACGGACAGGGGAGGTGGCTACACCTTC	CASSFTDRGGGYTF
TRBJ1-1	NA	11	NA	TRBV28	TGTGCCTCAGGGGACTACACTGAAGCTTTCTTT	CASGDYTEAFF
TRBJ1-1	NA	13	few	TRBV2	TGTGCCAGCCAAGTCGACCCGAACACTGAAGCTTTCTTT	CASQVDPNTEAFF
TRBJ2-1	TRBD2	15	NA	TRBV7-2	TGTGCCAGCAGCTTAAAAGCGGGAGCGGAAAATGAGCAGTTCTTC	CASSLKAGAENEQFF
TRBJ1-1	NA	13	NA	TRBV4-1	TGCGCCAGCAGCCAGGTTGTCATCACTGAAGCTTTCTTT	CASSQVVITEAFF
TRBJ2-2	NA	12	few	TRBV24-1	TGTGCCACCAGTGATTTGCTTGGGGAGCTGTTTTTT	CATSDLLGELFF
TRBJ2-7	NA	12	NA	TRBV27	TGTGCCAGCAGTGGCCGTCTCTACGAGCAGTACTTC	CASSGRLYEQYF
TRBJ1-5	TRBD1	15	many	TRBV7-9	TGTGCCAGCAGCTTAGCGGGGACAGGGAATCAGCCCCAGCATTTT	CASSLAGTGNQPQHF
TRBJ2-1	NA	15	NA	TRBV4-1	TGCGCCAGCAGCCAAGTAGGCCGAGAGGAAAATGAGCAGTTCTTC	CASSQVGREENEQFF
TRBJ2-1	NA	13	many	TRBV25-1	TGTGCCAGCAGCCTCGGGAGTTTTTATGAGCAGTTCTTC	CASSLGSFYEQFF
TRBJ2-7	TRBD1	15	few	TRBV4-1	TGCGCCAGCAGCCAGGTACCGGGACAGGCCTACGAGCAGTACTTC	CASSQVPGQAYEQYF
TRBJ2-7	TRBD1	11	NA	TRBV2	TGTGCCATAAGGGGGCTAGGCGAGCAGTACTTC	CAIRGLGEQYF
TRBJ2-5	NA	16	NA	TRBV9	TGTGCCAGCAGCGTAGAGGGCCAGACAGCTCAAGAGACCCAGTACTTC	CASSVEGQTAQETQYF
TRBJ2-7	NA	13	few	TRBV29-1	TGCAGCGCAATAAGCAGGGCGTCCTACGAGCAGTACTTC	CSAISRASYEQYF
TRBJ2-1	TRBD2	16	few	TRBV12-3/TRBV12-4	TGTGCCAGCAGTTTAGATGTTGGCGGGGGGTACAATGAGCAGTTCTTC	CASSLDVGGGYNEQFF
TRBJ1-4	NA	15	NA	TRBV5-6	TGTGCCAGCAGCTTGGGGGTACCCGTTAATGAAAAACTGTTTTTT	CASSLGVPVNEKLFF
TRBJ2-1	TRBD2	16	NA	TRBV15	TGTGCCACCAGCAGAGAGGGACTAGCGGTGAACAATGAGCAGTTCTTC	CATSREGLAVNNEQFF
TRBJ2-7	NA	15	NA	TRBV11-2	TGTGCCAGCAGCTTAGACGGGGCAGCCGCCTACGAGCAGTACTTC	CASSLDGAAAYEQYF
TRBJ2-5	TRBD2	14	few	TRBV14	TGTGCCAGCAGCCGACTAGCGGGAGTTGAGACCCAGTACTTC	CASSRLAGVETQYF
TRBJ1-1	NA	17	few	TRBV2	TGTGCCAGCAGTGAAAAGTCCCCAGGCCCTCTGAACACTGAAGCTTTCTTT	CASSEKSPGPLNTEAFF
TRBJ2-2	TRBD2	15	few	TRBV6-5	TGTGCCAGCAGTTACTCTTCAGGGAGGGCCGGGGAGCTGTTTTTT	CASSYSSGRAGELFF
TRBJ2-2	TRBD2	18	once	TRBV14	TGTGCCAGCAGCCAAGGGCCGGGAGCGGGAGTGAACACCGGGGAGCTGTTTTTT	CASSQGPGAGVNTGELFF
TRBJ2-2	NA	14	NA	TRBV5-5	TGTGCCATAGGCTCTGGACTCGTCTGCGGGGAGCTGTTTTTT	CAIGSGLVCGELFF
TRBJ2-5	TRBD1	14	few	TRBV19	TGTGCCAGTAAAAAGGGACAGGGAGGCGAGACCCAGTACTTC	CASKKGQGGETQYF
TRBJ2-1	NA	12	many	TRBV15	TGTGCCACCCGGACTTACTACAATGAGCAGTTCTTC	CATRTYYNEQFF
TRBJ2-6	NA	14	NA	TRBV6-1	TGTGCCAGCAGGCGACAGTCTGGGGCCAACGTCCTGACTTTC	CASRRQSGANVLTF
TRBJ2-7	NA	14	few	TRBV12-3/TRBV12-4	TGTGCCAGCAGCCCGCGGGATGGGCCTTACGAGCAGTACTTC	CASSPRDGPYEQYF
TRBJ1-3	NA	15	NA	TRBV6-5	TGTGCCAGCAGTTTCCAGGGGATCTCTGGAAACACCATATATTTT	CASSFQGISGNTIYF
TRBJ1-1	NA	16	few	TRBV5-1	TGCGCCAGCAGCTTGAAGGCCCCCCGGGAGGGAACTGAAGCTTTCTTT	CASSLKAPREGTEAFF
TRBJ2-3	TRBD2	16	few	TRBV4-2	TGTGCCAGCAGCCAAGATCCAGCGGGAGGAGAGGATACGCAGTATTTT	CASSQDPAGGEDTQYF
TRBJ2-3	TRBD2	15	NA	TRBV4-2	TGTGCCAGCAGCCAAGAGGCTAGCGGGAAAGATACGCAGTATTTT	CASSQEASGKDTQYF
TRBJ2-7	NA	18	NA	TRBV4-2	TGTGCCAGCAGCCAAGATATGGCGGGGACCTCCACGTCCTACGAGCAGTACTTC	CASSQDMAGTSTSYEQYF
TRBJ2-7	TRBD2	15	few	TRBV6-1	TGTGCCAGCAGTGCCCAGACTAGCGGTAATTACGAGCAGTACTTC	CASSAQTSGNYEQYF
TRBJ2-2	TRBD2	16	few	TRBV5-5	TGTGCCAGCAGCACCCGTCCTAGCGGGAGGACCGGGGAGCTGTTTTTT	CASSTRPSGRTGELFF
TRBJ2-2	TRBD2	16	NA	TRBV6-1	TGTGCCAGCAGTGACATTACGGGGGGTAACACCGGGGAGCTGTTTTTT	CASSDITGGNTGELFF
TRBJ2-1	TRBD1	16	few	TRBV24-1	TGTGCCACCAGTGACTTGGGACAGGGTGGACACAATGAGCAGTTCTTC	CATSDLGQGGHNEQFF
TRBJ2-1	TRBD2	15	NA	TRBV29-1	TGCAGCGTTGCGGGTAGCGGGAACTCCTACAATGAGCAGTTCTTC	CSVAGSGNSYNEQFF
TRBJ1-5	NA	14	NA	TRBV20-1	TGCAGTGCTAGGAGCAGGGTGAGGAATCAGCCCCAGCATTTT	CSARSRVRNQPQHF
TRBJ1-2	TRBD1	13	few	TRBV12-3/TRBV12-4	TGTGCCAGCAGACAGGGGGCAACCTATGGCTACACCTTC	CASRQGATYGYTF
TRBJ2-1	TRBD1	14	few	TRBV7-2	TGTGCCAGCAGCTTACCAGGGGGCGACAATGAGCAGTTCTTC	CASSLPGGDNEQFF
TRBJ2-2	TRBD2	16	few	TRBV9	TGTGCCAGCAGCTCGGACGGGGCGGGAGTACCCGGGGAGCTGTTTTTT	CASSSDGAGVPGELFF
TRBJ2-1	TRBD2	15	few	TRBV20-1	TGCAGTGCTGAAATACTAGCGGGAGGCTCGGGAGAGCAGTTCTTC	CSAEILAGGSGEQFF